Shown below are 23 T cell receptor beta chains from a single sample sequenced in a study of shared clonotypes between healthy human individuals. Libraries were prepared by immunoSEQ multiplex PCR; TCRdb keeps only in-frame clonotypes and omits some of them. The top ten hold about 1.6% of the sample, which has about 2.1 million clones, about 94% seen once. Positively selected for CCR7, the CD45RO-negative cells used as naive CD8 cells excluded terminally differentiated effector memory CD45RA+ cells. Source material: naive CD8+ T cells from PBMCs. Receptor source: a man aged 18 to 35 in good health. Some clones in this sample may be carry-over from other donors' samples.

The chain joins TRBV6-5 to TRBJ2-1; tentative D call: TRBD1 (5 bases). CDR1 and CDR2 (germline): MNHEY, SVGAGI. CDR3 length: 12 residues. V shed 6 bases and J shed 9 bases, with 12 bases lying between them. The CDR3 sequence: CASSRWGGEQFF. The CDR3 coding sequence is TGTGCCAGCAGCCGATGGGGCGGTGAGCAGTTCTTC.

V and J are TRBV28 and TRBJ1-2; no reliable D call. The germline V gene has CDR1 MDHEN and CDR2 SYDVKM. The CDR3 runs to 16 residues. V was trimmed by 6 bases and J by 4 bases, leaving 21 bases between them. As DNA, the CDR3 is TGTGCCAGCAGCCATCGGAACAGTCTGAGTGTCTATGGCTACACCTTC. Translated, it gives CASSHRNSLSVYGYTF.

The chain employs TRBV27 and TRBJ2-7; 14 bases fit TRBD2. The CDR3 sequence is 16 residues long. V trimming: 4 bases; J trimming: 2 bases; junction bases outside the gene matches: 4. The germline gives CDR1 MNHEY, CDR2 SMNVEV (reference sequence). The CDR3 protein is CASSYATSGRAYEQYF. The CDR3 DNA sequence: TGTGCCAGCAGTTATGCGACTAGCGGGAGGGCCTACGAGCAGTACTTC.

The rearrangement uses TRBV11-2 and TRBJ2-1, with TRBD2 matching 14 bases. Germline CDR1 SGHAT, CDR2 FQNNGV. Unmatched junction bases numbered 14, after V lost 1 base and J lost 12 bases. This CDR3 is 18 amino acids long. The CDR3 nucleotides are TGTGCCAGCAGCTTAGCCACTTCCGGGACTAGCGGGAGATACTGGCAGTTCTTC. Translation: CASSLATSGTSGRYWQFF.

In the case of this clone: A read error may produce the germline difference seen at one junction end. Here the CDR3 reads CASSSFSGTDTQYF. For the CDR3, the DNA is TGTGCTAGTAGTTCCTTTTCCGGCACAGATACGCAGTATTTT. V gene TRBV19 combines with J gene TRBJ2-3, with unresolved D. Per the germline V gene, CDR1 is LNHDA and CDR2 is SQIVND (reference sequence). This CDR3 is built from 14 residues.

The chain is built from TRBV28 and TRBJ1-5; D is uncertain. Trimming removed 3 bases from V and 4 bases from J, with 13 bases in between. Germline-derived CDR1 and CDR2 are MDHEN and SYDVKM. This CDR3 has 15 residues. The CDR3 loop is CASSFSRVANQPQHF. The CDR3 region has the DNA TGTGCCAGCAGTTTCAGTCGGGTGGCGAATCAGCCCCAGCATTTT.

V is TRBV10-3 and J is TRBJ2-1, with TRBD2 as a possible D gene (6 bases). Germline V gene sequence: CDR1 ENHRY, CDR2 SYGVKD. The CDR3 runs to 14 residues. V was shortened by 4 bases and J by 7 bases, with 14 bases between the two germline ends. The CDR3 DNA reads TGTGCCATCAGTGGGGAGGCAGGGAAAAATGAGCAGTTCTTC. It yields the protein CAISGEAGKNEQFF.

The genes are TRBV19 and TRBJ1-2; no clear D. V was shortened by 7 bases and J by 4 bases, with 13 bases between the two germline ends. In germline, CDR1 is LNHDA, CDR2 SQIVND (reference sequence). CDR3 length equals 13 residues. The chain's CDR3 is CASIGQTSYGYTF. The CDR3 DNA reads as TGTGCCAGTATAGGGCAGACAAGCTATGGCTACACCTTC.

The chain couples TRBV27 to TRBJ1-2, with TRBD1 matching over 7 bases. CDR1 is MNHEY and CDR2 is SMNVEV in the germline V gene (reference sequence). The CDR3 runs 13 residues. Trimming cost V 5 bases and J 5 bases; bases outside gene matches: 5. The CDR3 region has the DNA TGTGCCAGCAGTGTGGGACAGAGTTATGGCTACACCTTC. Translated: CASSVGQSYGYTF.

This clone appeared a single time. The rearrangement joins TRBV28 to TRBJ2-7; 10 nucleotides agree with TRBD2. Losses at the gene ends were 5 bases for V and 0 bases for J; bases not matched to a gene: 4. CDR1 and CDR2 (germline): MDHEN, SYDVKM. This CDR3 is built from 15 residues. Here the CDR3 DNA reads TGTGCCAGCAGTGGACAGCGGGAGGGCTCCTACGAGCAGTACTTC. Encoded protein: CASSGQREGSYEQYF.

This chain joins TRBV9 and TRBJ2-7; D gene uncertain. The CDR3 contains 13 residues. V was cut by 5 bases and J by 0 bases, with 9 bases left in between. The V gene's germline CDR1 is SGDLS and CDR2 YYNGEE. In DNA, the CDR3 is TGTGCCAGCAGGGGCCCAGACTCCTACGAGCAGTACTTC. Translating it yields CASRGPDSYEQYF.

The chain links TRBV5-1 to TRBJ2-7; 8 bases are shared with TRBD2. J was trimmed by 0 bases and V by 3 bases; bases with no gene match: 11. CDR1 and CDR2 (germline): SGHRS, YFSETQ. This CDR3 is 17 amino acids long. CDR3: CASSSVSSGSFSYEQYF. In nucleotides, the CDR3 is TGCGCCAGCAGCTCGGTTTCGAGCGGGAGTTTCTCCTACGAGCAGTACTTC.

CDR3 region: CASSAHENYEQYF. Written as DNA, the CDR3 is TGTGCCAGCAGCGCCCACGAGAACTACGAGCAGTACTTC. The chain couples TRBV9 to TRBJ2-7; no definite D call. Germline V gives CDR1 SGDLS, CDR2 YYNGEE. The V end was cut by 3 bases, the J end by 3 bases, with 10 bases between. CDR3 length: 13 amino acids.

The chain uses TRBV2 and TRBJ2-3; tentative D call: TRBD1 (6 bases). The CDR3 spans 15 residues. Trimming pared 3 bases from V and 5 bases from J, leaving 15 bases between. Germline V gives CDR1 SNHLY, CDR2 FYNNEI. CDR3 residues: CASSDVAGVQDTQYF. The CDR3 bases are TGTGCCAGCAGTGACGTGGCAGGGGTTCAAGATACGCAGTATTTT.

The chain carries TRBV11-2 and TRBJ2-7; D might be TRBD2 (6 bases). Germline CDR1 reads SGHAT; CDR2 reads FQNNGV. V lost 6 bases to trimming and J lost 0 bases, with 18 bases between them. The CDR3 totals 16 residues. CDR3 sequence reads: CASRPPSAGISYEQYF. The DNA of the CDR3 is TGTGCCAGCAGACCTCCCTCGGCGGGGATCTCCTACGAGCAGTACTTC. Combining the CDR3 with reference TRBV11-2 and TRBJ2-7 gives the whole variable domain EAGVAQSPRYKIIEKRQSVAFWCNPISGHATLYWYQQILGQGPKLLIQFQNNGVVDDSQLPKDRFSAERLKGVDSTLKIQPAKLEDSAVYLCASRPPSAGISYEQYFGPGTRLTVT.

With respect to this clone: This sample also contains other DNA sequences that code for the same CDR3. The chain couples TRBV9 to TRBJ1-1; D gene uncertain. The germline CDR1 and CDR2 sequences are SGDLS and YYNGEE. Trimming stripped 3 bases from V and 6 bases from J, with 9 bases between. This CDR3 is built from 12 residues. The CDR3 DNA follows: TGTGCCAGCAGCGACCGGGATTCTGAAGCTTTCTTT. Translated, it gives CASSDRDSEAFF.

The V call is TRBV27, the J call TRBJ2-3; perhaps TRBD2 as D (6 bases). Germline CDR1 reads MNHEY; CDR2 reads SMNVEV (reference sequence). The V gene lost 6 bases and the J gene lost 0 bases, with 13 bases spanning the gap. This CDR3 comprises 15 residues. The CDR3 nucleotides read TGTGCCAGCAGGGAAGCTGCGGGGAGCACAGATACGCAGTATTTT. It yields the protein CASREAAGSTDTQYF.

This clone has only one observation. The genes are TRBV9 and TRBJ1-6; no clear D gene. Trimming took 0 bases from V and 7 from J, leaving 11 bases between them. The CDR3 runs to 15 residues. The germline V gene encodes CDR1 SGDLS and CDR2 YYNGEE. The CDR3 spells CASSVDGRKNSPLHF. CDR3 nucleotides: TGTGCCAGCAGCGTAGACGGCAGGAAGAATTCACCCCTCCACTTT.

The rearrangement links TRBV5-5 to TRBJ2-2, with 7 bases that match TRBD2. Germline trimming cut 4 bases from V and 2 bases from J; bases unmatched to any gene: 11. Germline V gene lookup returns CDR1 SGHKS and CDR2 YYEKEE (reference sequence). The CDR3 consists of 17 residues. The chain's CDR3 is CASSPKWEGLNTGELFF. The CDR3 coding sequence is TGTGCCAGCAGCCCCAAGTGGGAGGGCCTCAACACCGGGGAGCTGTTTTTT.

The rearrangement links TRBV9 to TRBJ1-2; tentative D call: TRBD1 (5 bases). The CDR3 is made up of 16 amino acids. The germline V and J ends were trimmed by 5 bases and 4 bases, with 21 bases remaining between them. Germline assignment: CDR1 SGDLS and CDR2 YYNGEE. The chain's CDR3 is CASRTRQGKEVYGYTF. The CDR3 region has the DNA TGTGCCAGCAGAACCCGTCAGGGTAAGGAGGTCTATGGCTACACCTTC. The entire variable domain, with the rest obtained from reference TRBV9 and TRBJ1-2, is as follows: DSGVTQTPKHLITATGQRVTLRCSPRSGDLSVYWYQQSLDQGLQFLIQYYNGEERAKGNILERFSAQQFPDLHSELNLSSLELGDSALYFCASRTRQGKEVYGYTFGSGTRLTVV.

The rearrangement links TRBV7-9 to TRBJ2-2; D possibly corresponds to TRBD2 (5 bases). Trimming cost V 1 base and J 4 bases, with 7 bases left between them. The V gene's germline CDR1 is SEHNR and CDR2 FQNEAQ (reference sequence). This CDR3 has 14 amino acids. CDR3 residues: CASSLVGSTGELFF. The CDR3 DNA reads as TGTGCCAGCAGCTTAGTAGGGAGCACCGGGGAGCTGTTTTTT.

The chain recombines TRBV7-4 with TRBJ2-3; 8 bases map to TRBD2. V shed 4 bases and J 4 bases; nucleotides not matched to a gene: 13. Germline-derived CDR1 and CDR2 are SGHVT and SQSDAQ. The CDR3 consists of 17 residues. The CDR3 bases are TGTGCCAGCAGCTGCCCTCCACTTAGCGGGAATGCAGATACGCAGTATTTT. This encodes CASSCPPLSGNADTQYF. Based on the CDR3 plus reference TRBV7-4 and TRBJ2-3, the full variable domain is GAGVSQSPRYKVAKRGRDVALRCDSISGHVTLYWYRQTLGQGSEVLTYSQSDAQRDKSGRPSGRFSAERPERSVSTLKIQRTEQGDSAVYLCASSCPPLSGNADTQYFGPGTRLTVL.

This chain links TRBV7-3 with TRBJ2-7; D tentatively reads TRBD1 or TRBD2 (5 bases each). V was cut by 5 bases and J by 6 bases, with 14 bases left in between. This CDR3 region has 13 residues. Per the germline V gene, CDR1 is SGHTA and CDR2 is FQGTGA. CDR3 sequence reads: CASSPPGQVEQYF. Written as DNA, the CDR3 is TGTGCCAGCAGCCCCCCGGGGCAGGTCGAGCAGTACTTC.